Below are 26 T cell receptor beta chains sequenced from a single sample in a study of control samples from healthy donors and cancer patients. Repertoires were generated with immunoSEQ multiplex PCR, while TCRdb's copy carries only in-frame clones and drops some. The profile shows around 95,000 clones, about 90% of them singletons. Sequencing used blood. The source of these receptors is a woman between 45 and 65 years old in good health.

V and J are TRBV5-5 and TRBJ1-1, with D possibly TRBD1 on 5 matching bases. The CDR3 is 12 residues long. V lost 1 base to trimming and J lost 7 bases, with 8 bases between them. Per the germline V gene, CDR1 is SGHKS and CDR2 is YYEKEE (reference sequence). The CDR3 loop is CASSLSRGEAFF. CDR3 DNA: TGTGCCAGCAGCTTGTCGAGGGGTGAAGCTTTCTTT.

The V call is TRBV5-1, the J call TRBJ2-5; D gene ambiguous. CDR3 length equals 15 residues. CDR1 and CDR2 (germline): SGHRS, YFSETQ. V was cut by 0 bases and J by 4 bases, with 13 bases left in between. As DNA, the CDR3 is TGCGCCAGCAGCTTGGGTGGGTCCTGGGGAGAGACCCAGTACTTC. Protein: CASSLGGSWGETQYF.

This rearrangement joins TRBV3-1 (or the pseudogene TRBV3-2) to TRBJ2-3, with TRBD2 matching 10 bases. Germline V gene data show CDR1 as LGHDT and CDR2 as YNNKEL (reference sequence). V dropped 1 base and J dropped 5; count of bases not matched to a gene: 6. The CDR3 is 16 amino acids. CDR3 coding DNA: TGTGCCAGCAGCCAAGTGAGCGGGGGGGCAAGAGATACGCAGTATTTT. As protein: CASSQVSGGARDTQYF.

The chain is built from TRBV7-9 and TRBJ2-3; 10 positions agree with TRBD2. V shed 5 bases, J shed 4 bases, and the junction held 6 bases outside the gene matches. Germline lookup yields CDR1 SEHNR and CDR2 FQNEAQ (reference sequence). The CDR3 consists of 15 residues. CDR3 in DNA: TGTGCCAGCAGCCGGCAGCGGGGGGGCCCAGATACGCAGTATTTT. Translating it yields CASSRQRGGPDTQYF. The entire variable domain, with the rest obtained from reference TRBV7-9 and TRBJ2-3, is as follows: DTGVSQNPRHKITKRGQNVTFRCDPISEHNRLYWYRQTLGQGPEFLTYFQNEAQLEKSRLLSDRFSAERPKGSFSTLEIQRTEQGDSAMYLCASSRQRGGPDTQYFGPGTRLTVL.

This chain links TRBV23-1 with TRBJ2-1, with 8 bases identical to TRBD2. TRBV23-1 is flagged as an ORF with uncertain function. The V and J ends lost 0 bases and 0 bases, in that order; junction bases with no gene match: 10. This CDR3 spans 19 amino acids. The CDR3 sequence: CASSQSGAGGLNSYNEQFF. As DNA, the CDR3 is TGCGCCAGCAGTCAATCCGGGGCGGGGGGCTTAAACTCCTACAATGAGCAGTTCTTC.

The chain employs TRBV7-2 and TRBJ1-2; maybe TRBD1 (5 bases). The CDR3 sequence is 13 residues long. The germline CDR1 and CDR2 sequences are SGHTA and FQGNSA. Between the trimmed V and J ends, which lost 3 bases and 3 bases, there was a span of 8 bases. CDR3 protein: CASSFQGDYGYTF. In DNA form, the CDR3 reads TGTGCCAGCAGCTTTCAGGGAGACTATGGCTACACCTTC.

V is TRBV11-1 and J is TRBJ1-2; no definite D call. Per germline, CDR1 SGHAT and CDR2 FQDESV (reference sequence). V was shortened by 2 bases and J by 3 bases, with 7 bases between the two germline ends. This CDR3 is 13 amino acids long. CDR3 sequence (DNA): TGTGCCAGCAGCTTAAATTTCTACTATGGCTACACCTTC. This translates into CASSLNFYYGYTF. The whole variable domain, remainder taken from reference TRBV11-1 and TRBJ1-2, is EAEVAQSPRYKITEKSQAVAFWCDPISGHATLYWYRQILGQGPELLVQFQDESVVDDSQLPKDRFSAERLKGVDSTLKIQPAELGDSAMYLCASSLNFYYGYTFGSGTRLTVV.

The V and J genes are TRBV6-1 and TRBJ2-7; maybe TRBD2 (5 bases). V lost 3 bases to trimming and J lost 0 bases, with 15 bases between them. Germline CDR1 and CDR2: MNHNS and SASEGT. CDR3 size: 16 residues. The CDR3 nucleotides are TGTGCCAGCAGTGACCGAGGGTCCCAGGACTCCTACGAGCAGTACTTC. Translated: CASSDRGSQDSYEQYF.

This clone counts as medium-sized (0.01 to 0.1%). The rearrangement uses TRBV29-1 and TRBJ2-1, with D possibly TRBD1 on 5 matching bases. CDR1 and CDR2 (germline): SQVTM, ANQGSEA. Trimming shortened V by 4 bases and J by 6 bases, and 10 bases separated the two germline ends. The CDR3 is made up of 12 amino acids. The CDR3 is CSVVGALNEQFF. DNA of the CDR3: TGCAGCGTTGTTGGGGCCCTCAATGAGCAGTTCTTC.

The chain recombines TRBV4-3 with TRBJ1-5; D perhaps matches TRBD1 (5 bases). The ends were cut back, 0 bases at V and 7 bases at J, with 16 bases in the middle. The CDR3 totals 16 residues. The germline V gene encodes CDR1 LGHNA and CDR2 YSLEER. The CDR3 is CASSQDVGGLGQPQHF. The CDR3 DNA sequence: TGCGCCAGCAGCCAAGACGTCGGGGGACTAGGGCAGCCCCAGCATTTT.

This chain links TRBV19 with TRBJ1-2; 8 bases fit TRBD1. With 9 bases clipped from V and 6 bases from J, the junction kept 9 bases outside the gene matches. CDR1 LNHDA and CDR2 SQIVND come from the germline V gene (reference sequence). The CDR3 consists of 13 residues. The CDR3 is CASNPADRDGYTF. The DNA for the CDR3 is TGTGCCAGCAATCCGGCGGACAGGGATGGCTACACCTTC.

The chain recombines TRBV7-3 with TRBJ2-7; D remains unclear. The CDR3 covers 11 residues. CDR1 is SGHTA and CDR2 is FQGTGA in the germline V gene. V dropped 6 bases and J dropped 4 bases, with 7 bases sitting between them. The DNA for the CDR3 is TGTGCCAGCAGACCAGAATACGAGCAGTACGTC. This sequence encodes CASRPEYEQYV.

This clone was counted between two and nine times. V is TRBV7-9 and J is TRBJ2-6; 9 bases agree with TRBD1. Looked up from germline, CDR1 is SEHNR and CDR2 is FQNEAQ (reference sequence). There are 18 residues in the CDR3. The ends lost 5 bases at V and 0 bases at J; junction bases unmatched: 8. Here the CDR3 reads CASSSKGTGISGANVLTF. CDR3 bases: TGTGCCAGCAGCAGCAAGGGGACAGGGATCTCTGGGGCCAACGTCCTGACTTTC.

V usage is TRBV6-5 and J usage is TRBJ1-5, with D hard to call. The CDR3 has 14 residues. Germline V lookup: CDR1 MNHEY, CDR2 SVGAGI. The V gene lost 6 bases and the J gene lost 1 base, with 10 bases spanning the gap. Here the CDR3 reads CASRLTSSNQPQHF. CDR3 sequence (DNA): TGTGCCAGCAGACTCACAAGCAGCAATCAGCCCCAGCATTTT.

CDR3 loop: CAWSVGGLDQPQHF. DNA of the CDR3: TGTGCCTGGAGTGTCGGGGGACTGGATCAGCCCCAGCATTTT. The gene calls are TRBV30 and TRBJ1-5; the D gene is possibly TRBD1 (5 bases). The CDR3 has 14 residues. Trimming shortened V by 0 bases and J by 5 bases, and 11 bases separated the two germline ends. Germline CDR1 is GTSNPN and CDR2 is SVGIG (reference sequence).

The J gene is TRBJ2-5, the V gene TRBV28; tentatively, D is TRBD1 (6 bases). The CDR3 has 13 amino acids. Looked up from germline, CDR1 is MDHEN and CDR2 is SYDVKM. Deletions cut 8 bases from V and 1 base from J, with 11 bases between. The CDR3 reads CASGGHPQETQYF. The CDR3 nucleotides are TGTGCCAGCGGGGGACACCCCCAAGAGACCCAGTACTTC.

This chain connects TRBV7-3 to TRBJ2-1, with a tentative D call TRBD1 (6 bases). The germline gives CDR1 SGHTA, CDR2 FQGTGA. Trimming left V 3 bases short and J 7 bases short, with 13 bases between. This CDR3 spans 14 amino acids. The CDR3 loop reads CASSFGFGQNEQFF. The CDR3 bases are TGTGCCAGCAGCTTTGGGTTCGGACAGAATGAGCAGTTCTTC. Variable domain in full (rest from reference TRBV7-3 and TRBJ2-1): GAGVSQTPSNKVTEKGKYVELRCDPISGHTALYWYRQSLGQGPEFLIYFQGTGAADDSGLPNDRFFAVRPEGSVSTLKIQRTERGDSAVYLCASSFGFGQNEQFFGPGTRLTVL.

This clone showed up just a few times. This sequence joins TRBV18 and TRBJ2-2; TRBD1 might be the D (6 bases). The CDR3 is 15 residues long. V lost 4 bases to trimming and J lost 4 bases, with 13 bases between them. Per germline, CDR1 KGHSH and CDR2 LQKENI. The CDR3 region has the DNA TGTGCCAGCTCACGGACAGAATCGGGCACCGGGGAGCTGTTTTTT. Protein product: CASSRTESGTGELFF.

J is TRBJ2-3 and V is TRBV18; weak D call: TRBD2 (5 bases). Germline V CDR1 and CDR2: KGHSH, LQKENI. The CDR3 runs to 13 residues. With 4 bases removed from V and 4 bases from J, the gap between germline ends came to 9 bases. Here the CDR3 DNA reads TGTGCCAGCTCACTCCGAGCGGCAGATACGCAGTATTTT. This encodes CASSLRAADTQYF.

This clone appeared once. The chain recombines TRBV11-2 with TRBJ2-5, with D possibly being TRBD1 or TRBD2 (5 bases each). With 2 bases removed from V and 4 bases from J, the gap between germline ends came to 14 bases. The CDR3 length is 15 residues. Germline CDR1 is SGHAT and CDR2 is FQNNGV. Here the CDR3 DNA reads TGTGCCAGCAGCTTACGAGGGGATGGGGGAGAGACCCAGTACTTC. It codes for CASSLRGDGGETQYF. Full variable domain (outside the CDR3, taken from reference TRBV11-2 and TRBJ2-5): EAGVAQSPRYKIIEKRQSVAFWCNPISGHATLYWYQQILGQGPKLLIQFQNNGVVDDSQLPKDRFSAERLKGVDSTLKIQPAKLEDSAVYLCASSLRGDGGETQYFGPGTRLLVL.

This sequence joins TRBV12-3 or TRBV12-4 and TRBJ2-3; D is undetermined. The V end was cut by 6 bases, the J end by 6 bases, with 13 bases between. This CDR3 has 13 residues. The CDR3 DNA sequence: TGTGCCAGCAGATACTCAGTTCAGGATACGCAGTATTTT. Amino acid sequence: CASRYSVQDTQYF.

V is TRBV3-1 (or the pseudogene TRBV3-2) and J is TRBJ2-5; D possibly uses TRBD1 or TRBD2 (7 bases each). The CDR3 is made up of 16 amino acids. V was trimmed by 4 bases and J by 2 bases, leaving 17 bases between them. CDR1 LGHDT and CDR2 YNNKEL come from the germline V gene (reference sequence). The CDR3 DNA sequence: TGTGCCAGCAGCCTTTGGGGCAGGGGGGGGCAAGAGACCCAGTACTTC. It translates to CASSLWGRGGQETQYF.

CDR3 loop: CASSARGVLNEKLFF. The CDR3 nucleotides are TGTGCCAGCAGCGCCCGGGGGGTTCTTAATGAAAAACTGTTTTTT. The chain joins TRBV7-9 to TRBJ1-4; tentative D call: TRBD1 (5 bases). The CDR3 consists of 15 residues. V gave up 5 bases and J gave up 4 bases, with 14 bases separating them. Germline V gives CDR1 SEHNR, CDR2 FQNEAQ (reference sequence).

This clone has just one count. The gene calls are TRBV18 and TRBJ1-6; TRBD1 agrees at 9 bases. Unmatched junction bases numbered 4, after V lost 1 base and J lost 15 bases. CDR1 and CDR2 (germline): KGHSH, LQKENI. CDR3 size: 13 residues. This chain's CDR3 is CASSPQGQGLLHF. The CDR3 DNA reads as TGTGCCAGCTCACCACAAGGACAGGGGCTCCTCCACTTT.

V and J are TRBV11-2 and TRBJ2-7; D is unresolved. Germline-derived CDR1 and CDR2 are SGHAT and FQNNGV. This CDR3 region has 15 residues. The V end was cut by 0 bases, the J end by 4 bases, with 13 bases between. In DNA, the CDR3 is TGTGCCAGCAGCTTAGATAACAGCCTACTATACGAGCAGTACGTC. Its translation: CASSLDNSLLYEQYV.

This chain connects TRBV4-1 to TRBJ1-4; TRBD1 agrees at 7 bases. The CDR3 is made up of 15 amino acids. With 5 bases clipped from V and 0 bases from J, the junction kept 3 bases outside the gene matches. Germline CDR1 MGHRA, CDR2 YSYEKL. The CDR3 loop reads CASSVQGATNEKLFF. DNA for the CDR3: TGCGCCAGCAGCGTTCAGGGGGCAACTAATGAAAAACTGTTTTTT.